A selection of T cell receptor beta chains follows, all from one sample in a study of T cell responses to AZD1222 COVID-19 vaccine. TCRdb keeps only in-frame clones here, not all; method: immunoSEQ multiplex PCR. Of around 110,000 clones in the sample, about 85% are singletons; the top ten hold approximately 4%. The sequencing here drew on peripheral blood, taken on day 0 of AZD1222 vaccination. The receptors were gathered from an adult in good health. CDR3s include the opening cysteine and the closing phenylalanine or tryptophan. D genes are given only for firm matches. The size entry is marked missing in some rows and otherwise reads once, few, many or a size class.

j_gene: TRBJ2-1
abundance: -
d_gene: -
v_gene: TRBV4-3
CDR3nt: TGCGCCAGCAGCCAAGATGGGAGTCCCAATGAGCAGTTCTTC
CDR3aa: CASSQDGSPNEQFF

j_gene: TRBJ2-7
abundance: -
d_gene: TRBD1
v_gene: TRBV29-1
CDR3nt: TGCAGCGTAAAGGGTGGGACAGGGGGCTCCGAGCAGTACTTC
CDR3aa: CSVKGGTGGSEQYF

j_gene: TRBJ1-1
abundance: -
d_gene: TRBD1
v_gene: TRBV6-1
CDR3nt: TGTGCCAGCAGTGACCGACAGGGGGTCACTGAAGCTTTCTTT
CDR3aa: CASSDRQGVTEAFF

j_gene: TRBJ1-5
abundance: -
d_gene: -
v_gene: TRBV30
CDR3nt: TGTGCCTCCCTGACGGGCGACAATCAGCCCCAGCATTTT
CDR3aa: CASLTGDNQPQHF

j_gene: TRBJ2-3
abundance: -
d_gene: -
v_gene: TRBV19
CDR3nt: TGTGCCAGTAGTATAGCCAGCACAGATACGCAGTATTTT
CDR3aa: CASSIASTDTQYF

j_gene: TRBJ1-3
abundance: -
d_gene: TRBD1
v_gene: TRBV15
CDR3nt: TGTGCCACCAGACTTGGGGGGACAGTCCCTGGAAACACCATATATTTT
CDR3aa: CATRLGGTVPGNTIYF

j_gene: TRBJ2-1
abundance: -
d_gene: TRBD2
v_gene: TRBV19
CDR3nt: TGTGCCAGTACCCCTGGGGAGGCGGGAGTAGGATACAATGAGCAGTTCTTC
CDR3aa: CASTPGEAGVGYNEQFF

j_gene: TRBJ1-5
abundance: -
d_gene: TRBD1
v_gene: TRBV12-3/TRBV12-4
CDR3nt: TGTGCCAGCAGCTTACAGGGGAATCAGCCCCAGCATTTT
CDR3aa: CASSLQGNQPQHF

j_gene: TRBJ1-6
abundance: -
d_gene: -
v_gene: TRBV4-3
CDR3nt: TGCGCCAGCAGCCAAGATCACGAAGGCCCGAATTCACCCCTCCACTTT
CDR3aa: CASSQDHEGPNSPLHF

j_gene: TRBJ2-5
abundance: -
d_gene: TRBD2
v_gene: TRBV3-1/TRBV3-2
CDR3nt: TGTGCCAGCAGCCAAGACCCAACCGGGACTAGCGGGACGCGGAGAGAGACCCAGTACTTC
CDR3aa: CASSQDPTGTSGTRRETQYF

j_gene: TRBJ2-5
abundance: few
d_gene: TRBD1
v_gene: TRBV12-3/TRBV12-4
CDR3nt: TGTGCCAGCAGTAGAGGGGGCTGGGAGACCCAGTACTTC
CDR3aa: CASSRGGWETQYF

j_gene: TRBJ2-2
abundance: -
d_gene: -
v_gene: TRBV7-2
CDR3nt: TGTGCCAGCAGCACTTTTGGAGGGAGCGAGACCGGGGAGCTGTTTTTT
CDR3aa: CASSTFGGSETGELFF

j_gene: TRBJ1-5
abundance: -
d_gene: -
v_gene: TRBV6-2/TRBV6-3
CDR3nt: TGTGCCAGCAGTACGAACAGGAGAGGAGACAATCAGCCCCAGCATTTT
CDR3aa: CASSTNRRGDNQPQHF

j_gene: TRBJ1-6
abundance: -
d_gene: -
v_gene: TRBV5-4
CDR3nt: TGTGCCAGCAGCTTAGGGGACTCCTATAATTCACCCCTCCACTTT
CDR3aa: CASSLGDSYNSPLHF

j_gene: TRBJ1-6
abundance: -
d_gene: TRBD1
v_gene: TRBV27
CDR3nt: TGTGCCAGCAGGGACAGGGCTCAAGGTTCACCCCTCCACTTT
CDR3aa: CASRDRAQGSPLHF

j_gene: TRBJ2-3
abundance: -
d_gene: TRBD1
v_gene: TRBV7-3
CDR3nt: TGTGCCAGCAGCCCGAACACCGGGACAGGGGGTACGCAGTATTTT
CDR3aa: CASSPNTGTGGTQYF

j_gene: TRBJ2-7
abundance: once
d_gene: TRBD1
v_gene: TRBV6-1
CDR3nt: TGTGCCAGCAGTGACCGACAGGGTTACAGCTACGAGCAGTACTTC
CDR3aa: CASSDRQGYSYEQYF

j_gene: TRBJ1-5
abundance: -
d_gene: TRBD1
v_gene: TRBV18
CDR3nt: TGTGCCAGCTCACCTGGGACAGGGAAAAATCAGCCCCAGCATTTT
CDR3aa: CASSPGTGKNQPQHF

j_gene: TRBJ1-4
abundance: -
d_gene: -
v_gene: TRBV9
CDR3nt: TGTGCCAGCTCAAATTCGGGGAGGACGAATGAAAAACTGTTTTTT
CDR3aa: CASSNSGRTNEKLFF

j_gene: TRBJ1-1
abundance: few
d_gene: TRBD1
v_gene: TRBV5-5
CDR3nt: TGTGCCAGCGGGACAGAGGGGACTGAAGCTTTCTTT
CDR3aa: CASGTEGTEAFF